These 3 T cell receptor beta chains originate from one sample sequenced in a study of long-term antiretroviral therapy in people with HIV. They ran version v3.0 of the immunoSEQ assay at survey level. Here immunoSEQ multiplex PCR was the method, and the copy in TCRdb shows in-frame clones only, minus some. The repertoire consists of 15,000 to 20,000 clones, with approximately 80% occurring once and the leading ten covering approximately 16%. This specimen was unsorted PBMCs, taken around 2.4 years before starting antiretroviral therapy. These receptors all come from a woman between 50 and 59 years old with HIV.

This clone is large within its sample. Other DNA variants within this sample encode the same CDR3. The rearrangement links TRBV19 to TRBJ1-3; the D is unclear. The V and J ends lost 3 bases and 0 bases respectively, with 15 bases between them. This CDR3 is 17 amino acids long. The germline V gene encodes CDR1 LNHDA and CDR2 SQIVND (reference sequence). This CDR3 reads CASSIGGSTFSGNTIYF. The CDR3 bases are TGTGCCAGTAGTATCGGAGGGAGCACGTTCTCTGGAAACACCATATATTTT.

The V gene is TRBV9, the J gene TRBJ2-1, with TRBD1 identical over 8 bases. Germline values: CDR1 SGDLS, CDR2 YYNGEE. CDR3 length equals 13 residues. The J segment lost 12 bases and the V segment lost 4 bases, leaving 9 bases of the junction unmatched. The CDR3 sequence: CASSPTDRGRQFF. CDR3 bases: TGTGCCAGCAGCCCGACAGACAGGGGCAGGCAGTTCTTC. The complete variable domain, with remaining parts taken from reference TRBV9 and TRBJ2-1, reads DSGVTQTPKHLITATGQRVTLRCSPRSGDLSVYWYQQSLDQGLQFLIQYYNGEERAKGNILERFSAQQFPDLHSELNLSSLELGDSALYFCASSPTDRGRQFFGPGTRLTVL.

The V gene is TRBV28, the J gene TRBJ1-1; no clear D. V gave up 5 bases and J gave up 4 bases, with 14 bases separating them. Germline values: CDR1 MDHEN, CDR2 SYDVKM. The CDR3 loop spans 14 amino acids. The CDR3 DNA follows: TGTGCCAGCAGTGGCCTCGGGTCTTCCACTGAAGCTTTCTTT. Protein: CASSGLGSSTEAFF.